This T cell receptor (delta chain) appears in the sequencing data of a study of γδ T cells in repeated Plasmodium falciparum infection. Study details: Each infection was followed by sampling at 21 days, plus baseline and some pre-infection draws. Findings and limits, study-wide: Vdelta2-negative gammadelta repertoires, largely Vdelta1+, seemingly showed infection-driven waves of new clonal selection.

This clone came up a few times. Its antigen is currently unknown. This probably arose from a read error, given a far larger clone one base away. The sample carries other DNA sequences with the same CDR3. CDR3 length: 19 amino acids. Germline CDR1 GEAIGNYY, CDR2 EKD. Trimming took off 0 bases at V and 0 bases at J, with 22 bases between the two ends. TCRdb reprocessed the multiplex PCR reads through CATT. This table holds 75,000 to 95,000 delta-chain clones, approximately 0.92% found once. Bulk repertoires came from Vgamma9/Vdelta2+ or Vdelta2-negative gammadelta T cells flow-sorted from PBMC. Sequences were obtained from gamma-delta T cells from blood. The receptor comes from a pool of human donors (malaria-infected and uninfected, not separated). This chain uses TRDV2 with TRDJ1; D unclear. The J gene, missing from TCRdb, was assigned here through DNA to germline matching. Here the CDR3 DNA reads TGTGCCTGTGACACCTTACTGCAAAGGAACCCCTCGTACACCGATAAACTCATCTTT. The encoded protein is CACDTLLQRNPSYTDKLIF.